This T cell receptor beta chain was recovered during a study of radiotherapy plus CTLA-4 blockade in lung cancer. Whole-study context: Objective responses occurred in 15% to 20% of patients; around 30% had disease control.

Details on this clone: Antigen: not known.

CDR3 size: 16 residues. Germline lookup yields CDR1 SEHNR and CDR2 FQNEAQ (reference sequence). Trimming stripped 5 bases from V and 10 bases from J, with 24 bases between. Study outcomes and limitations: The authors reported that early blood T cell clone dynamics, with interferon-beta, best predicted response. In blood, tumor-derived TCR clones expanded after radiotherapy plus ipilimumab.

Treatment of patients with chemo-refractory metastatic non-small-cell lung cancer consisted of focal radiation plus CTLA-4 blockade with ipilimumab. The repertoire was sequenced with immunoSEQ multiplex PCR; TCRdb's copy has only in-frame clones and lacks some. The sample records some 30,000 clones, around 85% being singletons. The TCR was taken from a human donor with non-small cell lung cancer who had stable disease on radiotherapy plus ipilimumab. The specimen was peripheral blood, collected from a patient treated with radiotherapy plus ipilimumab. The gene calls are TRBV7-9 and TRBJ2-1; D is unclear. The CDR3 sequence: CASSPPPRLALHEQFF. DNA for the CDR3: TGTGCCAGCAGCCCACCCCCCAGGTTAGCCCTACACGAGCAGTTCTTC.